This T cell receptor beta chain derives from a study of early T cells in non-severe SARS-CoV-2 infection (dated by TCRdb to the early 2020s). Describing the broader study: Because TCR sequencing was done on bulk RNA from unsorted whole blood, the alpha and beta chains could not be paired.

The study was a case-control design nested within a healthcare worker cohort in London, UK, with weekly nasopharyngeal swab PCR tests and blood sampling. Healthcare workers were recruited during the week of the UK lockdown, between 23 and 31 March 2020, and followed weekly for up to roughly 15 weeks. As to this clonotype: Its recognized antigen is unknown. A clone one base away is much larger, so this may be a read error.

Looking up the germline V gene yields CDR1 SGHTS and CDR2 YDEGEE. Deletion took 4 bases off V and 0 bases off J, with a span of 20 bases between the germline ends. Inclusive of the bounding cysteine and phenylalanine, the CDR3 is 17 residues long. Only the CDR3 part of the read is kept: 51 bases, read in frame from the first base. Study-level results and caveats: VDJdb matching was skewed toward anti-spike CD8 responses, so virus-specific expansions were likely underestimated and private and CD4 specificities were missed.

Libraries were constructed by 5' RACE. Sequencing was performed on a NextSeq 500. To correct for sequencing error and PCR bias, the TCR library protocol tagged individual cDNA molecules with unique molecular identifiers. Both TCR alpha and beta chains were sequenced, and tight co-correlation was observed between alpha and beta sequence abundances in each sample. The authors' pipeline ran thus. Decombinator V4 was used to perform V gene, J gene and CDR3 annotation of TCR sequences. TCRs were defined as expanded if a significant change between any two time points was detected under a Poisson model with p below 0.0001. TCR abundances were normalised to the total number of TCRs sequenced per sample and expressed as counts per million. TRAV1-2 paired with TRAJ12, TRAJ20 or TRAJ33 defined MAIT TCRs, while TRAV10 paired with TRAJ18 defined iNKT TCRs. A search of VDJdb, accessed on 1 November 2021, was run for TCRs annotated to CMV, EBV and SARS-CoV-2, with TCRs annotated for multiple antigens excluded. TCRdb redid the processing of the public reads, applying fastp at Q25 and MiXCR, and retained in-frame beta chains. Under each unique CDR3 protein, matching rows form one entry showing the most common genes and DNA. The V and J calls were not made by the authors but by TCRdb's processing. The sample table shows roughly 56,000 distinct CDR3 sequences, and about 10% are seen once. The ten largest account for 6.5% of the sample.

The TCR comes from an adult who was a healthcare worker with PCR-confirmed SARS-CoV-2 infection or an uninfected control (not recorded which). The receptor chain draws on TRBV5-8 and TRBJ2-7; the D gene is possibly TRBD1 or TRBD2, with 5 bases matching each. Sequencing was performed on whole blood. The sequenced DNA: TGTGCCAGCAGCCCCCGGTGTTCTTGGGGGAGCTCCTACGAGCAGTACTTC. Its translation is CASSPRCSWGSSYEQYF.